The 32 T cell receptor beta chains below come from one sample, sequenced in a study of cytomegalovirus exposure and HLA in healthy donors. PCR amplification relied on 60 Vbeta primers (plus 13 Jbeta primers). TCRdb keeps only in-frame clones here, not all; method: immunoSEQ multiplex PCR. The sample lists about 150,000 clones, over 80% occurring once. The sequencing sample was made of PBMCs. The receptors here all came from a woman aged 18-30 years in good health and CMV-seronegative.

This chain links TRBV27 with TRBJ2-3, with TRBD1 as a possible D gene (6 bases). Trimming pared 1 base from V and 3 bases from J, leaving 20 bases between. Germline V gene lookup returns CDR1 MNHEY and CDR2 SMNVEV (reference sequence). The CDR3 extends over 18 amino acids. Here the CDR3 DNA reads TGTGCCAGCAGTTTATTCGCCTTGACAGGCCAAAGAACAGATACGCAGTATTTT. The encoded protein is CASSLFALTGQRTDTQYF.

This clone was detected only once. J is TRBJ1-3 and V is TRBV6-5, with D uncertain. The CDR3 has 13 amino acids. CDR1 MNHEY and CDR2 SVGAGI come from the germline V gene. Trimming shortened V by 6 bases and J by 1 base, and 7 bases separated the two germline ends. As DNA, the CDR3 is TGTGCCAGCAGCCAGCGGTCTGGAAACACCATATATTTT. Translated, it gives CASSQRSGNTIYF.

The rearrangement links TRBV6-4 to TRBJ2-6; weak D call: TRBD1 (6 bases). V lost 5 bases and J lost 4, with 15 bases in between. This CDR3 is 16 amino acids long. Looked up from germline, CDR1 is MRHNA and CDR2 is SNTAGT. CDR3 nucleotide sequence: TGTGCCAGCAGTTTTACAGGGAGCTCCGGGGCCAACGTCCTGACTTTC. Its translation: CASSFTGSSGANVLTF.

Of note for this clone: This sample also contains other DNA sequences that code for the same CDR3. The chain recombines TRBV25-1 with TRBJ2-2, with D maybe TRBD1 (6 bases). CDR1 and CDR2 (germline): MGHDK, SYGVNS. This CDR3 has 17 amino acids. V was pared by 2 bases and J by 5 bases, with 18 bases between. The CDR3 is CASSELTPRGGTGELFF. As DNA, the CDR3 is TGTGCCAGCAGTGAACTAACCCCCAGGGGTGGAACCGGGGAGCTGTTTTTT.

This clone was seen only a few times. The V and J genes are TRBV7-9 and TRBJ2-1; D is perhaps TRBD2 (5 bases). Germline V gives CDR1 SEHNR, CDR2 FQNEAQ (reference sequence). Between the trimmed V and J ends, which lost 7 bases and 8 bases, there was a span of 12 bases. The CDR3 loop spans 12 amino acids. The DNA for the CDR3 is TGTGCCAGCATCTCCCCGAGGGATGAGCAGTTCTTC. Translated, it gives CASISPRDEQFF.

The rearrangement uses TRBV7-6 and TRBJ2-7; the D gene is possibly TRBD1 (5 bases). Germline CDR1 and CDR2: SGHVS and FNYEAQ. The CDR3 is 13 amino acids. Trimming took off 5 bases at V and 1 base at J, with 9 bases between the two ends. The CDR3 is CASSPRQSYEQYF. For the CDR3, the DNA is TGTGCCAGCAGCCCGAGACAGTCCTACGAGCAGTACTTC. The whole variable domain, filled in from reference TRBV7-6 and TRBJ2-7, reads GAGVSQSPRYKVTKRGQDVALRCDPISGHVSLYWYRQALGQGPEFLTYFNYEAQQDKSGLPNDRFSAERPEGSISTLTIQRTEQRDSAMYRCASSPRQSYEQYFGPGTRLTVT.

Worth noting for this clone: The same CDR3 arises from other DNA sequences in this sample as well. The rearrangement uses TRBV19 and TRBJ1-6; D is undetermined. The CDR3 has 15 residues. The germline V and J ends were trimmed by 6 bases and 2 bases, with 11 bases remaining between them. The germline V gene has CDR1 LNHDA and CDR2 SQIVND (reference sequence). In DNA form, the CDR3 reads TGTGCCAGTAGGGGCAGTGGCCCCTATAATTCACCCCTCCACTTT. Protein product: CASRGSGPYNSPLHF.

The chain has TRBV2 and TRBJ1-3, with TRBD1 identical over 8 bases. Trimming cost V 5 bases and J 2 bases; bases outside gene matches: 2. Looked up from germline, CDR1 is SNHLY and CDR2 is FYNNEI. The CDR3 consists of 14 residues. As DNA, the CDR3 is TGTGCCAGCAGTACACAGGGGGCTGGAAACACCATATATTTT. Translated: CASSTQGAGNTIYF.

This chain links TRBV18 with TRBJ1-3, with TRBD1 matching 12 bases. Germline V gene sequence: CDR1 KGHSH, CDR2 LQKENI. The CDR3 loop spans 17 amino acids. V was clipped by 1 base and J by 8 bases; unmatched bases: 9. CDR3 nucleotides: TGTGCCAGCTCACCACTGGCTTCGGGACAGGGGGCAGACACCATATATTTT. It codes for CASSPLASGQGADTIYF.

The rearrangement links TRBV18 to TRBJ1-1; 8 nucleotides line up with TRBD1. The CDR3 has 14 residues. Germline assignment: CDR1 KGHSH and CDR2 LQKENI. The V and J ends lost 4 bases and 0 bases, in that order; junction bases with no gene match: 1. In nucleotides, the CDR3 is TGTGCCAGCTCACTGGGACAGGTGAACACTGAAGCTTTCTTT. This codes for CASSLGQVNTEAFF.

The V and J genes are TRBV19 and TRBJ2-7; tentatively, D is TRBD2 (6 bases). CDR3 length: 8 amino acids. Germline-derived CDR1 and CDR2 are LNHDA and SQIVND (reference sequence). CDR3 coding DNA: TGTGCCACCTATAGCGGTGCGGTC. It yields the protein CATYSGAV.

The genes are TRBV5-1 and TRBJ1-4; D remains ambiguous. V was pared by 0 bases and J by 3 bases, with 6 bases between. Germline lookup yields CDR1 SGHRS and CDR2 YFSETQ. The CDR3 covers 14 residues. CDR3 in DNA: TGCGCCAGCAGCTTGGAGAGAGCTAATGAAAAACTGTTTTTT. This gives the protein CASSLERANEKLFF.

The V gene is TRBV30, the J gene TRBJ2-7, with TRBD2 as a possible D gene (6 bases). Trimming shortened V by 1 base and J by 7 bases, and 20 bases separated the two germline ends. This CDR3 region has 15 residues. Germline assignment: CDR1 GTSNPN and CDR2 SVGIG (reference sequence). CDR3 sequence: CAWSASVDPAGEQYF. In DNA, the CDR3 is TGTGCCTGGAGTGCTTCCGTTGACCCCGCGGGGGAGCAGTACTTC.

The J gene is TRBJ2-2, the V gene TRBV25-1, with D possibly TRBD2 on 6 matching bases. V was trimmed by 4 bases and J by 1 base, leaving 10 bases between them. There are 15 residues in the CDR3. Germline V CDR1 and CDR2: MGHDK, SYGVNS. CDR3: CASSGRAWNTGELFF. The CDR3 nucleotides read TGTGCCAGCAGTGGGAGGGCCTGGAACACCGGGGAGCTGTTTTTT.

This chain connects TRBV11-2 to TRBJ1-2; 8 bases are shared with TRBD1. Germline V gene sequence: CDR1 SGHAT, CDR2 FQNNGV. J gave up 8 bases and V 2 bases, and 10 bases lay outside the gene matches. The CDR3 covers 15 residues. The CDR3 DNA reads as TGTGCCAGCAGCTTATTAGCAGGGGGCGTCCGGGGCTACACCTTC. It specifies CASSLLAGGVRGYTF.

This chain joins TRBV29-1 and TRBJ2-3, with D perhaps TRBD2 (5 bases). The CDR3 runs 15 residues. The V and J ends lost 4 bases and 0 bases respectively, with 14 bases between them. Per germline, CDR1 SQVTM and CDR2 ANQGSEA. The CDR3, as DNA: TGCAGCGTTGGAAGGCTAGCAGCTAGCACAGATACGCAGTATTTT. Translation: CSVGRLAASTDTQYF.

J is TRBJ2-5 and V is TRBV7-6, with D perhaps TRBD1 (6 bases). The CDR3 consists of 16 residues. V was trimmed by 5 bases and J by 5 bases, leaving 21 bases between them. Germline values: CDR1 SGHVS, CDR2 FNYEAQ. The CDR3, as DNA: TGTGCCAGCAGCCCCCGGACAGTTTACCCAGGGGAGACCCAGTACTTC. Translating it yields CASSPRTVYPGETQYF. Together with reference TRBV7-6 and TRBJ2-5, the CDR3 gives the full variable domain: GAGVSQSPRYKVTKRGQDVALRCDPISGHVSLYWYRQALGQGPEFLTYFNYEAQQDKSGLPNDRFSAERPEGSISTLTIQRTEQRDSAMYRCASSPRTVYPGETQYFGPGTRLLVL.

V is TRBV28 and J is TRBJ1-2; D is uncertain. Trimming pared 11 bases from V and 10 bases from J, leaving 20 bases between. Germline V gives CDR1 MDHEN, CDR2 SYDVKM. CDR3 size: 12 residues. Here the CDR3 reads CAAYTGRKDYTF. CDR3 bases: TGTGCCGCCTACACGGGGAGGAAGGACTACACCTTC.

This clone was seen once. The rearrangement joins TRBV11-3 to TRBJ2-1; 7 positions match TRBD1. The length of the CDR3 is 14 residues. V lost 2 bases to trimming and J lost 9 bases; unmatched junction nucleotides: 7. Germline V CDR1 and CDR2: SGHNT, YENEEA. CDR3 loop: CASSLLHNRGEQFF. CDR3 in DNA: TGTGCCAGCAGCTTATTGCATAACAGGGGTGAGCAGTTCTTC.

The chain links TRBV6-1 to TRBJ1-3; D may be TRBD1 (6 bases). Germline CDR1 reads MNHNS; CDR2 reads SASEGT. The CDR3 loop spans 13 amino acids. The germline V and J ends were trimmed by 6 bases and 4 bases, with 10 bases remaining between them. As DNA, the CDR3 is TGTGCCAGCAGGACACAGGGCGGAAACACCATATATTTT. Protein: CASRTQGGNTIYF.

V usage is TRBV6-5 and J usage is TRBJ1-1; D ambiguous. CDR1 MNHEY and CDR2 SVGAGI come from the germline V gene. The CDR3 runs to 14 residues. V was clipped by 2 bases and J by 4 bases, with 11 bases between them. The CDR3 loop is CASSYREGGTEAFF. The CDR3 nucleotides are TGTGCCAGCAGTTACAGGGAGGGTGGCACTGAAGCTTTCTTT.

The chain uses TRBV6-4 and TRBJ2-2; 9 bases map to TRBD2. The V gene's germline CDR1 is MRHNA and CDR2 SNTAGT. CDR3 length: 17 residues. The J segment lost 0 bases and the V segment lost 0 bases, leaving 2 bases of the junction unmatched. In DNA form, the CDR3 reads TGTGCCAGCAGTGACTCGGCGGGGGGGCCGAACACCGGGGAGCTGTTTTTT. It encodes CASSDSAGGPNTGELFF.

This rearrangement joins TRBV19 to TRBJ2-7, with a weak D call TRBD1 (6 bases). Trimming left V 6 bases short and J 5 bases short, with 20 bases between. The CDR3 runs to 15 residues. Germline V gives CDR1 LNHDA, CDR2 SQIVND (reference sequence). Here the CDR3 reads CASSLGNRDRNEQYF. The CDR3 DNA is TGTGCCAGTAGCCTAGGGAACAGGGATCGGAACGAGCAGTACTTC.

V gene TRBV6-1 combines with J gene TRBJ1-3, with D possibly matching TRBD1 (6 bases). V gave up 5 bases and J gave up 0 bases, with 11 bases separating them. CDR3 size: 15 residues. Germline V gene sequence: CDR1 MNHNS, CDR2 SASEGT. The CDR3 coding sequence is TGTGCCAGCAGTCGGACAGTGAGCTCTGGAAACACCATATATTTT. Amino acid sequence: CASSRTVSSGNTIYF.

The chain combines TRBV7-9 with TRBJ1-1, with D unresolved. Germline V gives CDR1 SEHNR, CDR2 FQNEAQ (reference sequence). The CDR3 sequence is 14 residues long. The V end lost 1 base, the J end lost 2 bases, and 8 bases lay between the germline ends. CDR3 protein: CASSLEQINTEAFF. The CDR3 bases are TGTGCCAGCAGCTTAGAACAGATAAACACTGAAGCTTTCTTT.

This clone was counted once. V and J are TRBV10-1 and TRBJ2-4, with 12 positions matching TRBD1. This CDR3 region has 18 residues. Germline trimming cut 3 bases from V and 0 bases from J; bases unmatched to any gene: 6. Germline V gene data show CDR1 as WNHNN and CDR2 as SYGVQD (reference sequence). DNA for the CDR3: TGCGCCAGCAGTGAAGGGACAGGGGGCTTCGGAGCCAAAAACATTCAGTACTTC. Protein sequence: CASSEGTGGFGAKNIQYF.

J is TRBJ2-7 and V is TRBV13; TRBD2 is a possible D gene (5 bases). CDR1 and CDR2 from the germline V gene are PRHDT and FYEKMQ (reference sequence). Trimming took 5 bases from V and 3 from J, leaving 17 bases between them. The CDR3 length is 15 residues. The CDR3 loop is CASSPGPGNHYEQYF. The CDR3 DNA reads TGTGCCAGCAGCCCGGGCCCCGGGAACCACTACGAGCAGTACTTC.

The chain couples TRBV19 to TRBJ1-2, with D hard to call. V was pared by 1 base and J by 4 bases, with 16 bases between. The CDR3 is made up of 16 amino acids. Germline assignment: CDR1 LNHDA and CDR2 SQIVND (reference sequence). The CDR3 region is CASSIVAAVFGYGYTF. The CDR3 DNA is TGTGCCAGTAGTATAGTCGCGGCAGTTTTTGGCTATGGCTACACCTTC. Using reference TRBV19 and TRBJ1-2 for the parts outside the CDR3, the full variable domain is DGGITQSPKYLFRKEGQNVTLSCEQNLNHDAMYWYRQDPGQGLRLIYYSQIVNDFQKGDIAEGYSVSREKKESFPLTVTSAQKNPTAFYLCASSIVAAVFGYGYTFGSGTRLTVV.

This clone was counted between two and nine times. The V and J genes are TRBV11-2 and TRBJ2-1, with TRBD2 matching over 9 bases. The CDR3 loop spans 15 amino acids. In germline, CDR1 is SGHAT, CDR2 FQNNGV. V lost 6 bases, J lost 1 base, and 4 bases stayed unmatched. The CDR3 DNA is TGTGCCAGCAGTCCCAGCGGGGGGTCCTACAATGAGCAGTTCTTC. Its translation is CASSPSGGSYNEQFF. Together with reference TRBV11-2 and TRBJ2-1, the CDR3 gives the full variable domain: EAGVAQSPRYKIIEKRQSVAFWCNPISGHATLYWYQQILGQGPKLLIQFQNNGVVDDSQLPKDRFSAERLKGVDSTLKIQPAKLEDSAVYLCASSPSGGSYNEQFFGPGTRLTVL.

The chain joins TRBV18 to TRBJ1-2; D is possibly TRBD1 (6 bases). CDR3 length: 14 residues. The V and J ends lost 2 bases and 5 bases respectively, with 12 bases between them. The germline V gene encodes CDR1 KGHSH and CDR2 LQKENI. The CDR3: CASSPGAGVYGYTF. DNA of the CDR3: TGTGCCAGCTCACCAGGTGCAGGGGTTTATGGCTACACCTTC.

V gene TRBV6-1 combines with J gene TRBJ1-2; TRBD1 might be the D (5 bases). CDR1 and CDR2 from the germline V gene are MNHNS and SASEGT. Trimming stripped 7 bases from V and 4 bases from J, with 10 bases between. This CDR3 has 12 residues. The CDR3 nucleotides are TGTGCCAGCAACCAGGGCGGCTATGGCTACACCTTC. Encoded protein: CASNQGGYGYTF.

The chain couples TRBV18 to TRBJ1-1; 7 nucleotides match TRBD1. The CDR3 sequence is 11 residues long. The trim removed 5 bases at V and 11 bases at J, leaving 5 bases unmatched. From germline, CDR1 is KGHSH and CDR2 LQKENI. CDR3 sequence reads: CASSSGQRAFF. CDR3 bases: TGTGCCAGCTCATCGGGACAGAGGGCTTTCTTT.